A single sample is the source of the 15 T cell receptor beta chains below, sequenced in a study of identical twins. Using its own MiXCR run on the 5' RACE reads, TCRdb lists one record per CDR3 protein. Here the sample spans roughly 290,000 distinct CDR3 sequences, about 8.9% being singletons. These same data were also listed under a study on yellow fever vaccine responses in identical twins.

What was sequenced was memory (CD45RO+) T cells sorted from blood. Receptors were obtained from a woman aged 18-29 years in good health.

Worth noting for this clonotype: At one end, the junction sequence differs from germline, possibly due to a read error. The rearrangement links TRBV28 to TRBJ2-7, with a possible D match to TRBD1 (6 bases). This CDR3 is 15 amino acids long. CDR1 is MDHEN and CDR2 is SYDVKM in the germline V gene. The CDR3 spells CASTPGQGTSRPLLF. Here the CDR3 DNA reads TGTGCCAGCACCCCAGGCCAGGGGACAAGCCGCCCTTTACTCTTC.

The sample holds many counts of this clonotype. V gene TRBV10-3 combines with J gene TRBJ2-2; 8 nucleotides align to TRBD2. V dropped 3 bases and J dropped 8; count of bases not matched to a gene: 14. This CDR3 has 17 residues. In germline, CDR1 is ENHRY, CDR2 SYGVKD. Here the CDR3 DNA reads TGTGCCATCAGTGATCGTCTAGCGGGCAAGACCTTGGGGGAGCTGTTTTTT. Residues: CAISDRLAGKTLGELFF.

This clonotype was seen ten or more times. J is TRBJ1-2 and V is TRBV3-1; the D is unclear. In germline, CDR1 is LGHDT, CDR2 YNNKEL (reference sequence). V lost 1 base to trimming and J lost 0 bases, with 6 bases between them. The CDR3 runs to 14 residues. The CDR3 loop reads CASSQGAANYGYTF. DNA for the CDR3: TGTGCCAGCAGCCAAGGTGCAGCTAACTATGGCTACACCTTC.

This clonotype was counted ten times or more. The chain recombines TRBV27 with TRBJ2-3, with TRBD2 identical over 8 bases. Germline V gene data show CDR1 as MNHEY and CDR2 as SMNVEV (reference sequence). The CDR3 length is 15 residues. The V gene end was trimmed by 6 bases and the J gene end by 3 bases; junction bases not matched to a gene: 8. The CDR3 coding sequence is TGTGCCAGCAGCCCCAAGGGCGGGAGGACAGATACGCAGTATTTT. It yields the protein CASSPKGGRTDTQYF.

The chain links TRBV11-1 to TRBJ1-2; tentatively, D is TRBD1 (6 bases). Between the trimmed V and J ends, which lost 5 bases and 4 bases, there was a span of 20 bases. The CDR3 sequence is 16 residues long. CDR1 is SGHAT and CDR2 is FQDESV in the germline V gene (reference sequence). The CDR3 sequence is CASSRQDPRTPYGYTF. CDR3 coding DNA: TGTGCCAGCAGCCGACAGGACCCCCGGACTCCCTATGGCTACACCTTC.

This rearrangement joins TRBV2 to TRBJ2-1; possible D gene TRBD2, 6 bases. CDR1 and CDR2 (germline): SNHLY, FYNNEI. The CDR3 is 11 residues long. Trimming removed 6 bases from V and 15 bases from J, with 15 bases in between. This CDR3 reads CASREGSSWFF. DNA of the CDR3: TGTGCCAGCAGGGAGGGTAGTAGTTGGTTCTTC. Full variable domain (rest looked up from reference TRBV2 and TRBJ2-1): EPEVTQTPSHQVTQMGQEVILRCVPISNHLYFYWYRQILGQKVEFLVSFYNNEISEKSEIFDDQFSVERPDGSNFTLKIRSTKLEDSAMYFCASREGSSWFFGPGTRLTVL.

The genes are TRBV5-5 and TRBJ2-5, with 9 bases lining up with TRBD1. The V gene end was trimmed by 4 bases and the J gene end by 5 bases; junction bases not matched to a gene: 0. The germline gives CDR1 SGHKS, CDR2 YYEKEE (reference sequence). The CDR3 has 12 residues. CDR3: CASSGTGETQYF. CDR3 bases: TGTGCCAGCAGCGGGACAGGGGAGACCCAGTACTTC.

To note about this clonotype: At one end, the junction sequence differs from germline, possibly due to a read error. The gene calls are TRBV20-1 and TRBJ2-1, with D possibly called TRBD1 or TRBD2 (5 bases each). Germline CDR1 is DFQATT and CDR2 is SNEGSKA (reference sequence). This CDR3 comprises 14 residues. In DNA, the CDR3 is TGCTGTGCTAGCTTCCAGGGTATCTCCAATGAGCAGTTCTTC. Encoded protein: CCASFQGISNEQFF.

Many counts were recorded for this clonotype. In nucleotides, the CDR3 is TGTGCCAGCAGCCCGGCAGGTCGGACCACTGAAGCTTTCTTT. As protein: CASSPAGRTTEAFF. The J gene is TRBJ1-1, the V gene TRBV7-8; D gene uncertain. This CDR3 contains 14 residues. V shed 5 bases and J shed 4 bases, with 14 bases lying between them. Germline values: CDR1 SGHVS, CDR2 FQNEAQ.

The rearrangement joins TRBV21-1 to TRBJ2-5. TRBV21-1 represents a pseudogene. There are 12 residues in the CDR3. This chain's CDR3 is CASSKKQETQYF. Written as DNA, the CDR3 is TGTGCCAGCAGCAAAAAGCAAGAGACCCAGTACTTC.

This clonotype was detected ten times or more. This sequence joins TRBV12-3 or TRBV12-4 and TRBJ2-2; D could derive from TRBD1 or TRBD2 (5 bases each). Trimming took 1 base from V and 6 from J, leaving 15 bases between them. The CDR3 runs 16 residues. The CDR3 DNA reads TGTGCCAGCAGTTTAGTTTTGGGTAGGGGAGCCGGGGAGCTGTTTTTT. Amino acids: CASSLVLGRGAGELFF.

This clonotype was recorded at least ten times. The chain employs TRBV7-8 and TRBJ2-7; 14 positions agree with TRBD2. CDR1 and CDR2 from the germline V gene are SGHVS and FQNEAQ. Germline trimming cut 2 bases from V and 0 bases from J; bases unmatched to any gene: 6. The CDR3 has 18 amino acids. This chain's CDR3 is CASSLRGLAGGSSYEQYF. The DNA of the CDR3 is TGTGCCAGCAGCTTAAGAGGACTAGCGGGGGGAAGCTCCTACGAGCAGTACTTC.

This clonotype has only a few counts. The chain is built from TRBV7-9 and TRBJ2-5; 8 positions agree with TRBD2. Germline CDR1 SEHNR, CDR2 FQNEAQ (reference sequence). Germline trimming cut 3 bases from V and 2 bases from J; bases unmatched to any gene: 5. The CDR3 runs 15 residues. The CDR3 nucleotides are TGTGCCAGCAGCTTGACTAGCGCGCCTCAAGAGACCCAGTACTTC. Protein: CASSLTSAPQETQYF.

CDR3 amino acids: CATSRGRGPGDEQFF. CDR3 in DNA: TGTGCCACCAGCAGGGGGCGAGGACCGGGAGATGAGCAGTTCTTC. The rearrangement uses TRBV15 and TRBJ2-1; TRBD2 is a possible D gene (6 bases). The V end lost 3 bases, the J end lost 8 bases, and 17 bases lay between the germline ends. This CDR3 is built from 15 residues. Germline assignment: CDR1 LNHNV and CDR2 YYDKDF (reference sequence). The full variable domain, with the rest looked up from reference TRBV15 and TRBJ2-1, is DAMVIQNPRYQVTQFGKPVTLSCSQTLNHNVMYWYQQKSSQAPKLLFHYYDKDFNNEADTPDNFQSRRPNTSFCFLDIRSPGLGDTAMYLCATSRGRGPGDEQFFGPGTRLTVL.

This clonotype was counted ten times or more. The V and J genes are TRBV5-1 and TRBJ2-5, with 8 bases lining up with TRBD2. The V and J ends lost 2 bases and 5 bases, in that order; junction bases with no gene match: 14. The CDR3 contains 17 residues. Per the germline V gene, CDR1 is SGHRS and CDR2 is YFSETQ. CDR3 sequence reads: CASSFSVDFRGGETQYF. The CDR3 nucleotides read TGCGCCAGCAGCTTTTCCGTGGATTTCCGGGGGGGGGAGACCCAGTACTTC.